The clone carrying this T cell receptor beta chain is a singleton in its sample. Its matching antigen is unknown. CDR1 is SQVTM, CDR2 ANQGSEA, per germline. The CDR3 has 14 residues. Trimming cost V 1 base and J 5 bases, with 14 bases left between them. The sample belongs to a study of T cell repertoires in cytomegalovirus infection. Study details: Based on public TCR beta signatures, there were indications of CMV infection and of a matching HLA type.

In TCRdb, the reads were re-called with MiXCR into one record per CDR3 protein. The table shows roughly 230,000 distinct CDR3 sequences, with about 23% occurring only once. The study, taken as a whole, reports: Within the response measured ex vivo, HLA-C-restricted CMV-specific TCR beta clonotypes were dominant. People with CMV and the relevant HLA were identified by cumulative public TCR beta family frequency.

V is TRBV29-1 and J is TRBJ1-1; possible D gene TRBD1, 6 bases. This TCR derives from a human donor in good health (CMV status not recorded). Some clones in this sample may be carry-over from other donors' samples. Sequenced sample: CD8+ T cells from PBMCs. Written as DNA, the CDR3 is TGCAGCGTTGAAGGTACAGGGTCAAGAACTGAAGCTTTCTTT. Protein product: CSVEGTGSRTEAFF.